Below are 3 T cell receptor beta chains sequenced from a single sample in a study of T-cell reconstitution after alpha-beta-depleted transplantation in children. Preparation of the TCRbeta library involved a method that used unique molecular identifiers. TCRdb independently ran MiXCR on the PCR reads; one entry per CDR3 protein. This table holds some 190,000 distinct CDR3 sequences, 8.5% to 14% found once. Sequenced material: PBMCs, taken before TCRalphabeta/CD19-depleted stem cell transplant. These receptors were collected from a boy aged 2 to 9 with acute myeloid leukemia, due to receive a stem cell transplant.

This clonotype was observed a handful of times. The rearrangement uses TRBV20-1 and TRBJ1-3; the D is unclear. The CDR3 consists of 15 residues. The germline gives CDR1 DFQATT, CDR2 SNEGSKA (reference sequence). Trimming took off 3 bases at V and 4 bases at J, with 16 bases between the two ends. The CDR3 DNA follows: TGCAGTGCTAGGCGACCCTCAGGTGGCGGAAACACCATATATTTT. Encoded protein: CSARRPSGGGNTIYF.

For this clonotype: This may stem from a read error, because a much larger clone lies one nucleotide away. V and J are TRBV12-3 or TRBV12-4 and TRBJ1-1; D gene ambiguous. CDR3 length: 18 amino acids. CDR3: CASCLAFAGVLMNTEAFF. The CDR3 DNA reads TGTGCCAGCTGTTTAGCGTTTGCGGGCGTACTAATGAACACTGAAGCTTTCTTT.

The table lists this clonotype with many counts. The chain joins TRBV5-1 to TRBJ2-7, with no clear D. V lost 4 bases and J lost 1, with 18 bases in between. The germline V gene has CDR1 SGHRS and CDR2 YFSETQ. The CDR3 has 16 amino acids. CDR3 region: CASSPRTVGSSYEQYF. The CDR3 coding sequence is TGCGCCAGCAGCCCTAGAACGGTGGGGTCATCCTACGAGCAGTACTTC.